This T cell receptor (beta chain) was sequenced for a study of shared clonotypes between healthy human individuals. Study-level findings and limits: Clonotype sharing among donors, it was expected, would be affected by sequencing depth.

A CD45RA+ naive subset and a CD45RA-negative memory subset were split from CD4+ cells. In regard to this clone: Its antigen is as yet unknown.

The CDR3 totals 15 residues. Germline values: CDR1 PRHDT, CDR2 FYEKMQ (reference sequence). J was trimmed by 5 bases and V by 3 bases; bases with no gene match: 7. Authors' data handling: Junction-only sequences produced by ImmunoSEQ had no quality scores, so filtering differed. Sequencing was performed with immunoSEQ multiplex PCR; in TCRdb, only in-frame clones are kept and a portion is missing. V and J calls and clone size are those listed in that table; D and trimming were worked out from the DNA. Among some 1.5 million clones listed, roughly 96% were seen once. This clonotype originated in a young man in good health. The V gene is TRBV13, the J gene TRBJ2-3; 8 positions agree with TRBD1. Specimen: naive CD4+ T cells sorted from blood. Subset here: CD45RA+ positively selected. The CDR3 bases are TGTGCCAGCAGCTTGGGGACAGGATGGGGAGATACGCAGTATTTT. The encoded protein is CASSLGTGWGDTQYF.